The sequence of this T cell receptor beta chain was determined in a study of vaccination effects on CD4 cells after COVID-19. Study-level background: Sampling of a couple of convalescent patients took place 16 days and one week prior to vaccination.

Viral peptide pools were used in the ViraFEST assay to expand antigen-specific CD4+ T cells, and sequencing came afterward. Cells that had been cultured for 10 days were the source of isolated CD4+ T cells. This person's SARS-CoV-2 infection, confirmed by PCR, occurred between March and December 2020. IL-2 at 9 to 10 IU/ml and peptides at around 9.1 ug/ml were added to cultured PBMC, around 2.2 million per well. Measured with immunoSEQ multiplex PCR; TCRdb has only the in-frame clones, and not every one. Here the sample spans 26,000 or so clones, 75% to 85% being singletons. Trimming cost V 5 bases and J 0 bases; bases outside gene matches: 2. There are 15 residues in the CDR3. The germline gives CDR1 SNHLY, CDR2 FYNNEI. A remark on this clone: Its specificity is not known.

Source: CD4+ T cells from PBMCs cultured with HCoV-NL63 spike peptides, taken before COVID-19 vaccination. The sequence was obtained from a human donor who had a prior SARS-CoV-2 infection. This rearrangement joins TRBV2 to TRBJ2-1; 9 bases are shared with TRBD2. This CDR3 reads CASSLAGFSYNEQFF. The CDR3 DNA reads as TGTGCCAGCAGTCTAGCGGGGTTCTCCTACAATGAGCAGTTCTTC.